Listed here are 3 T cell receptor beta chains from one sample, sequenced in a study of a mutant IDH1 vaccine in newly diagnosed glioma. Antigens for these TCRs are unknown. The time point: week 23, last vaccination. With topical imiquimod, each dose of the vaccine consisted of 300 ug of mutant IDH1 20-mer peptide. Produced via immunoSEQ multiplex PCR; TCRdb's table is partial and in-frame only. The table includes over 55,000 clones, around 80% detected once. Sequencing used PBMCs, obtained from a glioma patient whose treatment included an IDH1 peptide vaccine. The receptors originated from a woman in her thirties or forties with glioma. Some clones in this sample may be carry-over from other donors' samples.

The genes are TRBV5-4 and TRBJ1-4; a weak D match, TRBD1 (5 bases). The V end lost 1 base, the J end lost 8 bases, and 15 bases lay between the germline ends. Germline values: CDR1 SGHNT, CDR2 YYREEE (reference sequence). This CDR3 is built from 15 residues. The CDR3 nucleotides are TGTGCCAGCAGCTTGAAGAAAGGGGTGGACGAAAAACTGTTTTTT. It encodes CASSLKKGVDEKLFF. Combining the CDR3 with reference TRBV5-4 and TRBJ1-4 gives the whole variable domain ETGVTQSPTHLIKTRGQQVTLRCSSQSGHNTVSWYQQALGQGPQFIFQYYREEENGRGNFPPRFSGLQFPNYSSELNVNALELDDSALYLCASSLKKGVDEKLFFGSGTQLSVL.

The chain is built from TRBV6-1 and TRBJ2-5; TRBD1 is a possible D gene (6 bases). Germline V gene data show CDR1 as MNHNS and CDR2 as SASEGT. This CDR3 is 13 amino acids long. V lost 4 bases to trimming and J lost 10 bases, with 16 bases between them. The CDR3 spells CASSGTVSGFQYF. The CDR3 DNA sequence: TGTGCCAGCAGTGGGACAGTGTCAGGATTCCAGTACTTC.

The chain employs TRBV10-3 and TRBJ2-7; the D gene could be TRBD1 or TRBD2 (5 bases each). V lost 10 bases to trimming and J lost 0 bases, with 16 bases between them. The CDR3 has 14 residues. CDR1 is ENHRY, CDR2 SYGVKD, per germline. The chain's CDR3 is CATTGTGNSYEQYF. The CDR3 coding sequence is TGTGCCACCACCGGGACGGGCAACTCCTACGAGCAGTACTTC.